The 3 T cell receptor beta chains in this list originate from one sample, sequenced in a study of shared clonotypes between healthy human individuals. Generated by immunoSEQ multiplex PCR, the TCRdb table keeps only in-frame clones and is missing some. Of about 680,000 clones detected, less than 80% appear once; the ten largest clones hold 1.5% to 2%. The sample comprised memory CD4+ T cells sorted from blood. Regarding subset: CD45RA-negative fraction. These receptors all come from a young woman in good health.

Only a few counts were recorded for this clone. The same CDR3 can be traced to other DNA sequences in this sample. The chain recombines TRBV5-4 with TRBJ1-1; D is possibly TRBD1 (5 bases). The germline V and J ends were trimmed by 4 bases and 2 bases, with 15 bases remaining between them. The V gene's germline CDR1 is SGHNT and CDR2 YYREEE (reference sequence). The CDR3 is 15 residues long. CDR3 loop: CASSHPGLRNTEAFF. The CDR3 nucleotides are TGTGCCAGCAGCCATCCGGGGCTGAGAAACACTGAAGCTTTCTTT.

DNA of the CDR3: TGTGCCAGCAGCTTGCGTGGGATAGGGGATACGCAGTATTTT. This codes for CASSLRGIGDTQYF. This chain joins TRBV5-6 and TRBJ2-3; D not certain. The CDR3 extends over 14 amino acids. The germline CDR1 and CDR2 sequences are SGHDT and YYEEEE. Trimming pared 1 base from V and 6 bases from J, leaving 12 bases between.

The gene calls are TRBV7-3 and TRBJ2-2; 8 nucleotides agree with TRBD2. Per the germline V gene, CDR1 is SGHTA and CDR2 is FQGTGA. The CDR3 has 16 residues. The V segment lost 5 bases and the J segment 4 bases; nucleotides outside the gene matches: 9. Written as DNA, the CDR3 is TGTGCCAGCAGCCCACGGAGCGGGAGTGGCACCGGGGAGCTGTTTTTT. Its translation: CASSPRSGSGTGELFF.